The clone carrying this TCR beta chain was counted a few times. The antigen is unknown. TCRdb redid the calling of the 5' RACE reads with MiXCR, one entry per CDR3 protein. The sample consists of 700,000 to 850,000 distinct CDR3 sequences, approximately 12% of them appearing once. The data derive from a study of CD8 T cells in ankylosing spondylitis. General observations from the study: Seemingly distinctive of ankylosing spondylitis blood was a TCR beta motif formed by eight highly homologous variants. Disease-linked clones reportedly concentrated significantly in matched ankylosing spondylitis synovial fluid.

Deletions cut 5 bases from V and 6 bases from J, with 7 bases between. CDR1 is SGHTA, CDR2 FQGTGA, per germline. This CDR3 region has 12 residues. V is TRBV7-3 and J is TRBJ2-2; tentative D call: TRBD2 (5 bases). Source material: blood, either unsorted or a sorted T cell fraction (not recorded which). The sequence was collected from a male donor with ankylosing spondylitis. This chain's CDR3 is CASSQRAGELFF. CDR3 sequence (DNA): TGTGCCAGCAGCCAGAGGGCCGGGGAGCTGTTTTTT.